The rows below give T cell receptor beta chains drawn from one sample of a study of regulatory T cells in long-lasting Graves disease. Each CDR3 protein is one row after TCRdb ran MiXCR on the multiplex PCR reads. The sample records 400,000 to 500,000 distinct CDR3 sequences, roughly a fifth being singletons. The sequenced sample was peripheral blood mononuclear cells (PBMCs), obtained when the disease was refractory, from a patient treated with antithyroid drugs. Source of these receptors: a female donor with Graves disease. Both conserved end residues are part of each CDR3. Each record gives: V gene, D gene, clone size, J gene, CDR3 DNA, CDR3 protein. A D gene is named only where the DNA matches it firmly. The size entry is marked missing in some rows and otherwise reads once, few, many or a size class.

TRBV5-1,TRBD1,.,TRBJ2-7,TGCGCCAGCAGACGCAACAGGGGTACCTACGAGCAGTACTTC,CASRRNRGTYEQYF
TRBV12-5,.,many,TRBJ2-7,TGTGCTAGTGGTTTGGACCGGGACCTATCCTTC,CASGLDRDLSF
TRBV20-1,.,.,TRBJ1-5,TGCAGTGCTACAGGGTCGGGCAATCAGCCCCAGCATTTT,CSATGSGNQPQHF
TRBV5-8,.,.,TRBJ1-5,TGTGCCAGCAGCTTGGGGCTGGTGGTGGATCAGCCCCAGCATTTT,CASSLGLVVDQPQHF
TRBV5-6,TRBD2,many,TRBJ2-7,TGTGCCAGCAGTTTCTACTACCGGGACTACAACTCCTACGAGCAGTACTTC,CASSFYYRDYNSYEQYF
TRBV20-1,.,many,TRBJ1-1,TGCAGCTCAATCTTTAATACTGAAGCTTTCTTT,CSSIFNTEAFF
TRBV29-1,.,.,TRBJ2-7,TGCAGCGTTGCCCGGGACGGTGCCTACGAGCAGTACTTC,CSVARDGAYEQYF
TRBV9,TRBD1,.,TRBJ2-2,TGTGCCAGCAGCGCTACAGGGGGCACCGGGGAGCTGTTTTTT,CASSATGGTGELFF
TRBV28,TRBD2,many,TRBJ2-5,TGTGCCAGCAGTTTATTACAGACTAGCATAGACCGGGAGACCCAGTACTTC,CASSLLQTSIDRETQYF
TRBV12-3/TRBV12-4,TRBD2,.,TRBJ2-3,TGTGCCAGCGGGACTAGCGGGAGCACAGATACGCAGTATTTT,CASGTSGSTDTQYF
TRBV27,.,few,TRBJ1-5,TGTGCCAGCAGTGCGTTCGGGGGATACCAGCCCCAGCATTTT,CASSAFGGYQPQHF
TRBV6-1,.,.,TRBJ2-1,TGTGCCAGTGCCCCCGGGACGTTGGCCTACAATGAGCAGTTCTTC,CASAPGTLAYNEQFF
TRBV6-5,.,many,TRBJ2-7,TGTGCCAGCAGTTACTCGGGAAGGGTAGGGGAGCAGTACTTC,CASSYSGRVGEQYF
TRBV28,.,.,TRBJ2-7,TGTGCCAGCAGGGGCGCATCGAGGCCGACCTACGAGCAGTACTTC,CASRGASRPTYEQYF
TRBV28,.,many,TRBJ2-3,TGTGCCAGCAGTAGACCTAGCACAGATACGCAGTATTTT,CASSRPSTDTQYF
TRBV5-1,.,many,TRBJ1-1,TGCGCCAGCAGCTTGGACAGGGAGACTGAAGCTTTCTTT,CASSLDRETEAFF
TRBV12-3/TRBV12-4,.,.,TRBJ2-1,TGTGCCAGCAGCCACGGACCGTTCCCCTCCATCTACAATGAGCAGTTCTTC,CASSHGPFPSIYNEQFF
TRBV19,TRBD1,.,TRBJ2-7,TGTGCCAGTAGTCCGGGACAGGGGCCAGCGTACGAGCAGTACTTC,CASSPGQGPAYEQYF